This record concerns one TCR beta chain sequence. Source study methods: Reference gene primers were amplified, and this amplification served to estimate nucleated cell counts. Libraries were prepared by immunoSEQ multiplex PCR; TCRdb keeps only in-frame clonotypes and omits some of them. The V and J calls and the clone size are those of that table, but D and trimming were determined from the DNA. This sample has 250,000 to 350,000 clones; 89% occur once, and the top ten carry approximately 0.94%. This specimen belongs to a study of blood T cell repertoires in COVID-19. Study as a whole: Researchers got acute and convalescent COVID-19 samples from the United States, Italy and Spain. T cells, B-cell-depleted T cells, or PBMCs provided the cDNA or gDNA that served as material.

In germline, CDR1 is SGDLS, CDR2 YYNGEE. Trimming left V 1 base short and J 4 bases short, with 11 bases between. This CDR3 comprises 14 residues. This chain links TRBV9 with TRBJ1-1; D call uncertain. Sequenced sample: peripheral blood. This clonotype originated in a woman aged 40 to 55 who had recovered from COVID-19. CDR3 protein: CASSVYPGSTEAFF. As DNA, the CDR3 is TGTGCCAGCAGCGTATACCCAGGAAGCACTGAAGCTTTCTTT.